These T cell receptor beta chains were read from a single sample in a study of cytomegalovirus exposure and HLA in healthy donors. Profiling relied on immunoSEQ multiplex PCR, and the TCRdb table lists in-frame clones only, not all of them. This sample has 100,000 to 150,000 clones, with 84% found just once. Sequencing used PBMCs. The receptors here all came from a man aged 50 to 59 in good health and CMV-seronegative. Each CDR3 is given with its conserved first and last residue. The D gene is left open where the match is weak. Expanded clones get a size class; other rows say once, few or many, or leave the size out.

d_call	clone_size	v_call	j_call	cdr3_aa	cdr3_nt
-	few	TRBV6-1	TRBJ1-5	CATDRVQARQPQHF	TGTGCCACCGACCGGGTACAGGCCCGACAGCCCCAGCATTTT
TRBD2	-	TRBV18	TRBJ2-1	CASSPLSGGLDEQFF	TGTGCCAGCTCACCACTTAGCGGGGGGCTGGATGAGCAGTTCTTC
-	-	TRBV29-1	TRBJ2-1	CSVSFRGNYNEQFF	TGCAGCGTCTCCTTCCGCGGGAACTACAATGAGCAGTTCTTC
TRBD2	-	TRBV6-1	TRBJ2-2	CASQAGVTNTGELFF	TGTGCCAGCCAGGCGGGGGTCACGAACACCGGGGAGCTGTTTTTT
TRBD1	once	TRBV5-1	TRBJ1-4	CASSLSGTGLFEKLFF	TGCGCCAGCAGCTTGTCTGGGACAGGGTTATTTGAAAAACTGTTTTTT
-	-	TRBV7-9	TRBJ2-1	CASSFTEDEQFF	TGTGCCAGCAGCTTTACAGAAGATGAGCAGTTCTTC
TRBD1	-	TRBV30	TRBJ1-3	CAWSLQGAHGNTIYF	TGTGCCTGGAGCTTACAGGGGGCGCATGGAAACACCATATATTTT
TRBD1	-	TRBV19	TRBJ1-2	CASSITGGANYGYTF	TGTGCCAGTAGTATCACAGGGGGCGCAAACTATGGCTACACCTTC
-	-	TRBV4-1	TRBJ2-5	CASSQEVAPWETQYF	TGCGCCAGCAGCCAAGAGGTGGCCCCCTGGGAGACCCAGTACTTC
TRBD1	once	TRBV6-1	TRBJ1-2	CASSGPGQIYGYTF	TGTGCCAGCAGTGGGCCGGGACAGATCTATGGCTACACCTTC
-	-	TRBV4-1	TRBJ2-7	CASSQVAVPLYEQYF	TGCGCCAGCAGCCAAGTAGCGGTACCTCTCTACGAGCAGTACTTC
-	-	TRBV4-1	TRBJ2-5	CASSQEGIRTEGTQYF	TGCGCCAGCAGCCAAGAAGGAATCAGGACTGAAGGGACCCAGTACTTC
TRBD2	-	TRBV9	TRBJ2-1	CASSDGLAGISYNEQFF	TGTGCCAGCAGCGACGGACTAGCGGGGATCTCCTACAATGAGCAGTTCTTC
-	-	TRBV29-1	TRBJ1-2	CSVGGAGYTF	TGCAGCGTAGGGGGGGCTGGCTACACCTTC